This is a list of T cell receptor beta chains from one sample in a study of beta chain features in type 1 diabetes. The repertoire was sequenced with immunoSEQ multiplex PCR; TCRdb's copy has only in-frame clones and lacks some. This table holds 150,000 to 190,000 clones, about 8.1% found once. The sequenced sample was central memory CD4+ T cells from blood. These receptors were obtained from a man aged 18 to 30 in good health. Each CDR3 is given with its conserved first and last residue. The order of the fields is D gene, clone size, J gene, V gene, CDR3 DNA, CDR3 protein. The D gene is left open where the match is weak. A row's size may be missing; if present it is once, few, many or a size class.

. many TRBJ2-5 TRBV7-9 TGTGCCAGCAGCTTAGGAGACCAAGAGACCCAGTACTTC CASSLGDQETQYF
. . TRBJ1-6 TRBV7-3 TGTGCCAGCAGCCTCAGCTCCGGTAGGGGGGGAAATTCACCCCTCCACTTT CASSLSSGRGGNSPLHF
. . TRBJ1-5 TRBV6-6 TGTGCCAGCTTCGGGGATATCAGCAATCAGCCCCAGCATTTT CASFGDISNQPQHF
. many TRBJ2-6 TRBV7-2 TGTGCCAGCAGCTTTCGTGGGGCCAACGTCCTGACTTTC CASSFRGANVLTF
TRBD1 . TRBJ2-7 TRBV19 TGTGCCAGTAGCATCGCCAGGACAGGGGCAGGCTACGAGCAGTACTTC CASSIARTGAGYEQYF
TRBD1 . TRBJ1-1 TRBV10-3 TGTGCCATCGGGAGACAGGGGGCCAACACTGAAGCTTTCTTT CAIGRQGANTEAFF
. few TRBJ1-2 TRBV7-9 TGTGCCAGCAGCTCACAGGCTGGCGGCTACACCTTC CASSSQAGGYTF
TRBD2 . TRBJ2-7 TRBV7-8 TGTGCCAGCAGCTTAGATGGGCCTAGCGGGAGCTACGAGCAGTACTTC CASSLDGPSGSYEQYF
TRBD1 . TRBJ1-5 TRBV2 TGTGCCAGCAGGGAGGGGACAGTCAATCAGCCCCAGCATTTT CASREGTVNQPQHF
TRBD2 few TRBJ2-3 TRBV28 TGTGCCAGCAGTTCCGAGCGGGAGGGCCGAGATACGCAGTATTTT CASSSEREGRDTQYF
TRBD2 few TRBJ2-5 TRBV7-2 TGTGCCAGCAGCTTCCGGGGGGAAGAGACCCAGTACTTC CASSFRGEETQYF
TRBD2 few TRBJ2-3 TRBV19 TGTGCCAGCGGGCCTGGCGGGGGGGCTTTAGATACGCAGTATTTT CASGPGGGALDTQYF
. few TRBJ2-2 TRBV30 TGTGCCTATAAGATCGGGACACTGACTACCGGGGAGCTGTTTTTT CAYKIGTLTTGELFF
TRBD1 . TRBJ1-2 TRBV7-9 TGTGCCAGCAGCTTATTGACAGGGGTCGCGGGCTACACCTTC CASSLLTGVAGYTF
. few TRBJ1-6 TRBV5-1 TGCGCCAGCAGCCTGGACACACCTAATTCACCCCTCCACTTT CASSLDTPNSPLHF
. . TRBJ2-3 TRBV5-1 TGCGCCAGCAGCGAAGCGGGACACAGCACAGATACGCAGTATTTT CASSEAGHSTDTQYF
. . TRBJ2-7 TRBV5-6 TGTGCCAGCAGCTTGGCCGGGGTTAGCTCCTACGAGCAGTACTTC CASSLAGVSSYEQYF
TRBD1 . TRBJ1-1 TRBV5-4 TGTGCCAGCAGCTTGGCCCCAACAGGGGGCCACACTGAAGCTTTCTTT CASSLAPTGGHTEAFF
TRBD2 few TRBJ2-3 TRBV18 TGTGCCAGCTCAATTTCTCCCGCAGCGGGAGGGAGAACAGATACGCAGTATTTT CASSISPAAGGRTDTQYF
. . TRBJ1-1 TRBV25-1 TGTGCCAGCAGTGAATTTGGGGCCAAGGGTACAGCTTTCTTT CASSEFGAKGTAFF
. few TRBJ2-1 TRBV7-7 TGTGCTAGCAGCTTAGGTCCCGGGCCGGGGAATGAGCAGTTCTTC CASSLGPGPGNEQFF
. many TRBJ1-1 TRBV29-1 TGCAGCGTCCAAAGGGGACACGGCACTGAAGCTTTCTTT CSVQRGHGTEAFF
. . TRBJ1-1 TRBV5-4 TGTGCCAGCAGCTCCCCGTTGTCGTACACTGAAGCTTTCTTT CASSSPLSYTEAFF
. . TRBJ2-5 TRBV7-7 TGTGCCAGCAGCTGGGCTGATATGGAGACCCAGTACTTC CASSWADMETQYF
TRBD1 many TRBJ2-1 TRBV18 TGTGCCAGCGCCCGGGACAGGGCGCGTAATGAGCAGTTCTTC CASARDRARNEQFF
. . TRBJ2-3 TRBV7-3 TGTGCCAGCAGCTTAGGGGGAGGAATAACCGGCACAGATACGCAGTATTTT CASSLGGGITGTDTQYF
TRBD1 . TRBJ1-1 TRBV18 TGTGCCAGCTCACCCCGGGACAGTGAAGCTTTCTTT CASSPRDSEAFF
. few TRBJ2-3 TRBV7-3 TGTGCCAGCAGCACCGGAGATACGCAGTATTTT CASSTGDTQYF
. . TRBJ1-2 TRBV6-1 TGTGCCAGCAGTGAGAACAGGGACTATGGCTACACCTTC CASSENRDYGYTF
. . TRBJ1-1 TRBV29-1 TGCAGCGTCCTCTGGGGAGGGGACACTGAAGCTTTCTTT CSVLWGGDTEAFF
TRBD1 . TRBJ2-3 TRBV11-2 TGTGCCAGCAGCTCAGTGGACAGGGAGATTGATACGCAGTATTTT CASSSVDREIDTQYF
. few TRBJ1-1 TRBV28 TGTGCCAGCCATAAGCGACGGACTGAAGCTTTCTTT CASHKRRTEAFF
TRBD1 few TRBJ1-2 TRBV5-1 TGCGCCAGCAGCAAGGACAGGGGTGGCTACACCTTC CASSKDRGGYTF
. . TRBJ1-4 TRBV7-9 TGTGCCAGCAGCCCGCCACAGTTTAATGAAAAACTGTTTTTT CASSPPQFNEKLFF
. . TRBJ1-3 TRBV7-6 TGTGCCAGCAGCTTACAGGGGCGTTCATCCGTGGGCTCTGGAAACACCATATATTTT CASSLQGRSSVGSGNTIYF
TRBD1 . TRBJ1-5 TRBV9 TGTGCCAGCAGCACGGACAGGGATAATCAGCCCCAGCATTTT CASSTDRDNQPQHF
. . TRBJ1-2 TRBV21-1 TGTGCCAGCAGCAACCAACAGGGGGCTCGCTATGGCTACACCTTC CASSNQQGARYGYTF
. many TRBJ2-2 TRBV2 TGTGCCAGCAGTCGGGTCCCCCCGGACACCGGGGAGCTGTTTTTT CASSRVPPDTGELFF
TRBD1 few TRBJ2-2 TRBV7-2 TGTGCCAGCAGCTTAGGCTGGGACAGGATCTCCACCGGGGAGCTGTTTTTT CASSLGWDRISTGELFF
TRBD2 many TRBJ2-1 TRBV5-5 TGTGCCAGCAGCCGTGGGACTAGCGGGAGGGGCGGAGAGCAGTTCTTC CASSRGTSGRGGEQFF
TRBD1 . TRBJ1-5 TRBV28 TGTGCCAGCAGTAGCTCACAGGGGGCAGCTCAGCCCCAGCATTTT CASSSSQGAAQPQHF
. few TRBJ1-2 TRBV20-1 TGCAGTGCCGGACAGAACTATGGCTACACCTTC CSAGQNYGYTF